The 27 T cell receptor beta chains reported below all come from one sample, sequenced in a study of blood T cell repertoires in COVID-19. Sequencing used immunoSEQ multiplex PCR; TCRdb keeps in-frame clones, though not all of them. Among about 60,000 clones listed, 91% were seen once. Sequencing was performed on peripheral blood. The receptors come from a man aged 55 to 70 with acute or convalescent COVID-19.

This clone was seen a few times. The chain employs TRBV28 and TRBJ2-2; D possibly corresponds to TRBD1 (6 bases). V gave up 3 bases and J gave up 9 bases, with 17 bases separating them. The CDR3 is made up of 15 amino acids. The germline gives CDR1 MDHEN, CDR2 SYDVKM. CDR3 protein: CASSFPGERAWELFF. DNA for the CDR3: TGTGCCAGCAGTTTCCCAGGGGAAAGGGCCTGGGAGCTGTTTTTT.

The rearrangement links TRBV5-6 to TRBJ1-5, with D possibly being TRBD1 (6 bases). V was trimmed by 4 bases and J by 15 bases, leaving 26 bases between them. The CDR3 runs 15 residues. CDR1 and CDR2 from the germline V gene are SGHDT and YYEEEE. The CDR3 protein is CASSRWQGPISPGHF. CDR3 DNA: TGTGCCAGCAGCCGGTGGCAGGGGCCGATCAGCCCGGGGCATTTT.

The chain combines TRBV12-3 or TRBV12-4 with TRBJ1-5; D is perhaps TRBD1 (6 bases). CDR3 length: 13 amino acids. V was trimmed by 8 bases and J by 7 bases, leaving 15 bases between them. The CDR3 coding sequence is TGTGCCAGCCGACGAGGGGGTCAGCAGCCCCAGCATTTT. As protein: CASRRGGQQPQHF.

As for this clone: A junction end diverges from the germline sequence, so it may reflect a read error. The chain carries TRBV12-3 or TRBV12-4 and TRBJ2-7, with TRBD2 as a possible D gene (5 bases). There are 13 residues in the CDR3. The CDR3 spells CASSIGWASLPSF. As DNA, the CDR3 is TGTGCCAGCAGTATCGGGTGGGCTAGCCTCCCTTCATTC.

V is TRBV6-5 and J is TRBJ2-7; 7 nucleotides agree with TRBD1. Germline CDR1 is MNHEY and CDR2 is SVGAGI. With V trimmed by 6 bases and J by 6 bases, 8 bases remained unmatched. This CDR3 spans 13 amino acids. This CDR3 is CASSKQGMGEQYF. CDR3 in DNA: TGTGCCAGCAGCAAACAGGGGATGGGCGAGCAGTACTTC.

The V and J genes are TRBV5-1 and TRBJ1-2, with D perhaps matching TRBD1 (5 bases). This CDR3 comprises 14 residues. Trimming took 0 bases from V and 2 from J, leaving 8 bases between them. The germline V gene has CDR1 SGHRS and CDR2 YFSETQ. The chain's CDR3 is CASSLGDRNYGYTF. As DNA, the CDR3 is TGCGCCAGCAGCTTGGGTGACAGAAACTATGGCTACACCTTC.

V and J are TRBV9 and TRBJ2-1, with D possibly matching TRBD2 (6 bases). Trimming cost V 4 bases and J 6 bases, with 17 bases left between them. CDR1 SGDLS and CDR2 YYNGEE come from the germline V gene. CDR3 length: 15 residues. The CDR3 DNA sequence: TGTGCCAGCAGCCCGGGCGGGGCGGGAAGCAATGAGCAGTTCTTC. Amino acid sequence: CASSPGGAGSNEQFF.

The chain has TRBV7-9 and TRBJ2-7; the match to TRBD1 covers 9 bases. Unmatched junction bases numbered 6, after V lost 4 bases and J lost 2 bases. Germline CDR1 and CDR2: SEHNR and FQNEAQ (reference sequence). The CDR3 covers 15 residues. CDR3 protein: CASSSNRDRAYEQYF. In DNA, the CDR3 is TGTGCCAGCAGCTCCAACCGGGACAGGGCCTACGAGCAGTACTTC.

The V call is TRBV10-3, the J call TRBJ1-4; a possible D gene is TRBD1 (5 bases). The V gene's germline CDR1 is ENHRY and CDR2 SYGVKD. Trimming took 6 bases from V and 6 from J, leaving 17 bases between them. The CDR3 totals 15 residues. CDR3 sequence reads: CAISDGPAQDEKLFF. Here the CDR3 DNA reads TGTGCCATCAGCGACGGACCGGCACAGGATGAAAAACTGTTTTTT.

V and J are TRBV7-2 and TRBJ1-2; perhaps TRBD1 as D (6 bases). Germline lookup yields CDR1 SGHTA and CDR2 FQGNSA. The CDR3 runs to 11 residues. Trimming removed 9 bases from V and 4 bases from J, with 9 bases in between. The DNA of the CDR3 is TGTGCCAGTAGGACAGCCTATGGCTACACCTTC. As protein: CASRTAYGYTF.

The CDR3 sequence: CAWSVLGLAGLRSNEQFF. The CDR3 DNA sequence: TGTGCCTGGAGTGTACTCGGACTAGCGGGCCTGAGATCCAATGAGCAGTTCTTC. This sequence joins TRBV30 and TRBJ2-1; 11 bases align to TRBD2. This CDR3 spans 18 amino acids. J gave up 6 bases and V 0 bases, and 13 bases lay outside the gene matches. Germline values: CDR1 GTSNPN, CDR2 SVGIG (reference sequence).

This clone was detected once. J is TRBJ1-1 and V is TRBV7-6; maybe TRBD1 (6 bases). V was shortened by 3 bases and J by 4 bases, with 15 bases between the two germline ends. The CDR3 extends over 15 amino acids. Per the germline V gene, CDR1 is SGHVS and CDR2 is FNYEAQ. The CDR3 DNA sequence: TGTGCCAGCAGCTTGGCCACAGGGAGAGCCACTGAAGCTTTCTTT. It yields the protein CASSLATGRATEAFF.

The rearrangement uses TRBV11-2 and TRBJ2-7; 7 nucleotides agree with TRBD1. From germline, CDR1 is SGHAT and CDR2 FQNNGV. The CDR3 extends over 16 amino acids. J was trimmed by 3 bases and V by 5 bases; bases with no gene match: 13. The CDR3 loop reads CASSPISRDRDYEQYF. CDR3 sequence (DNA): TGTGCCAGCAGCCCAATCAGCCGGGACAGAGACTACGAGCAGTACTTC.

This CDR3 is CASSDPGQTLFSNQPQHF. Here the CDR3 DNA reads TGTGCCAGCAGTGACCCGGGACAGACCCTCTTTAGCAATCAGCCCCAGCATTTT. The chain couples TRBV28 to TRBJ1-5; 7 bases align to TRBD1. The CDR3 consists of 18 residues. Germline-derived CDR1 and CDR2 are MDHEN and SYDVKM. The V segment lost 5 bases and the J segment 0 bases; nucleotides outside the gene matches: 13.

The chain's CDR3 is CASSAGLALFQETQYF. CDR3 in DNA: TGTGCCAGCAGCGCCGGACTAGCGTTATTCCAAGAGACCCAGTACTTC. The chain employs TRBV9 and TRBJ2-5; 9 bases agree with TRBD2. CDR3 length: 16 amino acids. Germline CDR1 and CDR2: SGDLS and YYNGEE. The J segment lost 1 base and the V segment lost 3 bases, leaving 7 bases of the junction unmatched.

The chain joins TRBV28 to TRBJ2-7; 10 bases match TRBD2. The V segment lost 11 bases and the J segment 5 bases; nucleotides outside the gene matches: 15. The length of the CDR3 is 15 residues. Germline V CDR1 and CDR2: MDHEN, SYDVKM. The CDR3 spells CAVEESGRALNEQYF. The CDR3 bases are TGTGCCGTAGAAGAAAGCGGGAGGGCGTTGAACGAGCAGTACTTC.

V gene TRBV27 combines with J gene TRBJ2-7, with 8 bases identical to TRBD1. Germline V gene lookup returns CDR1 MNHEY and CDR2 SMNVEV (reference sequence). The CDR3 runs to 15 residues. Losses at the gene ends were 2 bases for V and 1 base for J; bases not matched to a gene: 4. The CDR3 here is CASSLAGQGSYEQYF. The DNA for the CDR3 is TGTGCCAGCAGTTTAGCTGGACAGGGATCCTACGAGCAGTACTTC.

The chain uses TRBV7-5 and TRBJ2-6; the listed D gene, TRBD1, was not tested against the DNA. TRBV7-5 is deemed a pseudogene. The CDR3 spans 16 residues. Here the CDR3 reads CARSARAGSGANVLTF. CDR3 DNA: TGTGCCAGAAGCGCCCGCGCAGGGTCTGGGGCCAACGTCCTGACTTTC.

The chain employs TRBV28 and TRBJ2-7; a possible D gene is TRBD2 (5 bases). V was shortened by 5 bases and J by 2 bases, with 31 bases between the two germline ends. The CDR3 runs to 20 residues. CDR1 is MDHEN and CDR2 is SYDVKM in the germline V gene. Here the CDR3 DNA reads TGTGCCAGCAGTCCCGCCCCCGGTAACCCTGGACTGATACCGGCCTACGAGCAGTACTTC. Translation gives CASSPAPGNPGLIPAYEQYF.

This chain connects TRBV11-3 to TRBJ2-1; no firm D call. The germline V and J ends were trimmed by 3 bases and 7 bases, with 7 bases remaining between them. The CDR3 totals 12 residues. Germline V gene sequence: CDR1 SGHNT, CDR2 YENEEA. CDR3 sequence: CASSFSRNEQFF. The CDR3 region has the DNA TGTGCCAGCAGCTTTTCGCGTAATGAGCAGTTCTTC.

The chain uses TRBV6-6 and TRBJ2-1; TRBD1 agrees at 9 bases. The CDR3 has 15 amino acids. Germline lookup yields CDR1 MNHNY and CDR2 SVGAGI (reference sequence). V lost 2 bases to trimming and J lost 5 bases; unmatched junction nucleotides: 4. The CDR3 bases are TGTGCCAGCAGTTACGGGACAGGGTTCGACAATGAGCAGTTCTTC. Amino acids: CASSYGTGFDNEQFF.

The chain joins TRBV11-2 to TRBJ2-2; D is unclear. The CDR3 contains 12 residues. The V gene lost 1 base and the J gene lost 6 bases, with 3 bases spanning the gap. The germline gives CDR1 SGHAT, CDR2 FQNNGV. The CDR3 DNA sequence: TGTGCCAGCAGCTTAGCGGCCGGGGAGCTGTTTTTT. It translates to CASSLAAGELFF. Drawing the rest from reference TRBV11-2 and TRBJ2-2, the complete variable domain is EAGVAQSPRYKIIEKRQSVAFWCNPISGHATLYWYQQILGQGPKLLIQFQNNGVVDDSQLPKDRFSAERLKGVDSTLKIQPAKLEDSAVYLCASSLAAGELFFGEGSRLTVL.

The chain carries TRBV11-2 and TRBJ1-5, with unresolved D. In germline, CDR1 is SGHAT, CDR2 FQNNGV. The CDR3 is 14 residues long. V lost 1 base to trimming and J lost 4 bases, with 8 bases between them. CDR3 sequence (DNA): TGTGCCAGCAGCTTAGCCAGTCTTAATCAGCCCCAGCATTTT. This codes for CASSLASLNQPQHF.

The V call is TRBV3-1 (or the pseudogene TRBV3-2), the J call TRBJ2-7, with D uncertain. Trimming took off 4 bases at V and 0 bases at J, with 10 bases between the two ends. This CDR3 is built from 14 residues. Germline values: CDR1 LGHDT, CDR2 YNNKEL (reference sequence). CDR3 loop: CASSPEAFSYEQYF. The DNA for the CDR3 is TGTGCCAGCAGCCCAGAGGCCTTCTCCTACGAGCAGTACTTC.

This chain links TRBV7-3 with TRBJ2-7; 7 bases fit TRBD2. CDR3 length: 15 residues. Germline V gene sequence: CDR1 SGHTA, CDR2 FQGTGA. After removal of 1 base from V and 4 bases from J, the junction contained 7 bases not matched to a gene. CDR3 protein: CASSLRAGVGYEQYF. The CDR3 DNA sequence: TGTGCCAGCAGCTTAAGGGCGGGAGTGGGGTACGAGCAGTACTTC.

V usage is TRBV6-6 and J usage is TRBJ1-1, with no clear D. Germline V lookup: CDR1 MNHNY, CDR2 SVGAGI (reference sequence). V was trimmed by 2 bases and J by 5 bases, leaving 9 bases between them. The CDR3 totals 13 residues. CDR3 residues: CASSYGGKTEAFF. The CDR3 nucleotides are TGTGCCAGCAGTTACGGAGGGAAGACTGAAGCTTTCTTT.

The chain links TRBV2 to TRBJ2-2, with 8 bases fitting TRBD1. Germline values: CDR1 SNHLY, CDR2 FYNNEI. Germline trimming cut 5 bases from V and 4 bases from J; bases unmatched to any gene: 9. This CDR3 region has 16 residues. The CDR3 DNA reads TGTGCCAGCAGTCTCTTCAGACAGGGGTCCACCGGGGAGCTGTTTTTT. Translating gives CASSLFRQGSTGELFF.